The 16 T cell receptor beta chains given below trace back to one sample, sequenced in a study of blood T cell repertoires in COVID-19. The table came from immunoSEQ multiplex PCR; TCRdb's copy has only in-frame clones and leaves some out. The table lists under 250,000 clones, about 80% of them singletons. Sequenced material: peripheral blood. The receptor source for this set is a man aged 45-60 years with active or convalescent COVID-19.

This chain uses TRBV6-2 or TRBV6-3 with TRBJ2-7; TRBD2 matches 8 bases. The CDR3 loop spans 14 amino acids. The V gene's germline CDR1 is MNHEY and CDR2 SVGEGT. With V trimmed by 2 bases and J by 4 bases, 4 bases remained unmatched. Here the CDR3 DNA reads TGTGCCAGCAGTTACAGTGCGGGGGGTTACGAGCAGTACTTC. Translating gives CASSYSAGGYEQYF.

This clone has only one observation. V and J are TRBV7-9 and TRBJ1-2; 9 nucleotides align to TRBD1. V dropped 5 bases and J dropped 6; count of bases not matched to a gene: 16. CDR3 size: 17 residues. Germline assignment: CDR1 SEHNR and CDR2 FQNEAQ (reference sequence). CDR3 nucleotides: TGTGCCAGCAGCGCCTGGACAGGGGAAATTACGGGGGATGGCTACACCTTC. Its protein product is CASSAWTGEITGDGYTF.

The V gene is TRBV7-3, the J gene TRBJ1-1, with a tentative D call TRBD1 (6 bases). CDR3 length: 14 residues. The germline V gene has CDR1 SGHTA and CDR2 FQGTGA. Trimming stripped 5 bases from V and 3 bases from J, with 13 bases between. The CDR3: CASSRTGRDTEAFF. In DNA form, the CDR3 reads TGTGCCAGCAGCCGAACAGGGAGGGACACTGAAGCTTTCTTT.

The chain is built from TRBV2 and TRBJ1-6, with D maybe TRBD1 (5 bases). V was trimmed by 6 bases and J by 10 bases, leaving 16 bases between them. Germline CDR1 and CDR2: SNHLY and FYNNEI. This CDR3 spans 14 amino acids. The CDR3 sequence is CASSQEGFRSPLHF. In nucleotides, the CDR3 is TGTGCCAGCAGCCAGGAGGGGTTCAGATCACCCCTCCACTTT.

The chain uses TRBV19 and TRBJ2-2; tentative D call: TRBD1 (6 bases). Germline assignment: CDR1 LNHDA and CDR2 SQIVND (reference sequence). The ends were cut back, 2 bases at V and 1 base at J, with 11 bases in the middle. CDR3 length: 16 residues. CDR3 amino acids: CASSIPGRGNTGELFF. The CDR3 nucleotides read TGTGCCAGTAGTATACCCGGCAGGGGGAACACCGGGGAGCTGTTTTTT.

V gene TRBV2 combines with J gene TRBJ1-2; 7 bases map to TRBD1. The CDR3 is 13 amino acids. Germline trimming cut 10 bases from V and 0 bases from J; bases unmatched to any gene: 5. CDR1 SNHLY and CDR2 FYNNEI come from the germline V gene. DNA of the CDR3: TGTGCCACCCGACAGGGACCTAACTATGGCTACACCTTC. It encodes CATRQGPNYGYTF. Based on the CDR3 plus reference TRBV2 and TRBJ1-2, the full variable domain is EPEVTQTPSHQVTQMGQEVILRCVPISNHLYFYWYRQILGQKVEFLVSFYNNEISEKSEIFDDQFSVERPDGSNFTLKIRSTKLEDSAMYFCATRQGPNYGYTFGSGTRLTVV.

The J gene is TRBJ1-5, the V gene TRBV6-5; D unclear. Trimming cost V 4 bases and J 0 bases, with 13 bases left between them. The CDR3 extends over 16 amino acids. Germline V lookup: CDR1 MNHEY, CDR2 SVGAGI. This CDR3 is CASSSKQFDSNQPQHF. The CDR3 coding sequence is TGTGCCAGCAGTTCAAAACAGTTTGATAGCAATCAGCCCCAGCATTTT.

CDR3 sequence reads: CASSYSEGRHEAFF. In DNA form, the CDR3 reads TGTGCCAGCAGTTACTCAGAGGGCCGCCATGAAGCTTTCTTT. This rearrangement joins TRBV6-6 to TRBJ1-1; no definite D call. This CDR3 has 14 residues. Germline lookup yields CDR1 MNHNY and CDR2 SVGAGI (reference sequence). Between the trimmed V and J ends, which lost 0 bases and 7 bases, there was a span of 12 bases.

The chain couples TRBV12-3 or TRBV12-4 to TRBJ2-7; tentatively, D is TRBD2 (5 bases). The CDR3 totals 12 residues. Trimming stripped 8 bases from V and 4 bases from J, with 12 bases between. The CDR3 DNA follows: TGTGCCAGCGCCCGGGGTATATACGAGCAGTACTTC. Residues: CASARGIYEQYF.

This chain links TRBV3-1 (or the pseudogene TRBV3-2) with TRBJ2-2; TRBD2 aligns across 14 bases. The CDR3 extends over 18 amino acids. Germline-derived CDR1 and CDR2 are LGHDT and YNNKEL (reference sequence). V lost 1 base, J lost 2 bases, and 3 bases stayed unmatched. CDR3: CASSQGLAGGPNTGELFF. The CDR3 region has the DNA TGTGCCAGCAGCCAAGGACTAGCGGGGGGGCCAAACACCGGGGAGCTGTTTTTT.

The chain's CDR3 is CASSYPRTGEAGELFF. CDR3 nucleotide sequence: TGTGCCAGCAGTTATCCTAGGACAGGGGAGGCCGGGGAGCTGTTTTTT. The chain combines TRBV6-6 with TRBJ2-2; 9 positions match TRBD1. The junction had 8 bases not matched to a gene; V was cut back by 3 bases and J by 6 bases. CDR3 length equals 16 residues. In germline, CDR1 is MNHNY, CDR2 SVGAGI (reference sequence).

The genes are TRBV2 and TRBJ2-3; D is possibly TRBD2 (7 bases). The germline V gene encodes CDR1 SNHLY and CDR2 FYNNEI. CDR3 size: 16 residues. Trimming removed 7 bases at V and 3 bases at J, with 20 bases between. The CDR3 DNA follows: TGTGCCAGCAACGAAATAGGAGGGGGGGCAACAGATACGCAGTATTTT. Translated, it gives CASNEIGGGATDTQYF.

This chain joins TRBV6-2 or TRBV6-3 and TRBJ1-5, with D unclear. The germline CDR1 and CDR2 sequences are MNHEY and SVGEGT. This CDR3 is built from 15 residues. V was clipped by 6 bases and J by 3 bases, with 15 bases between them. CDR3: CASSKRAQNNQPQHF. Written as DNA, the CDR3 is TGTGCCAGCAGCAAGCGGGCCCAAAACAATCAGCCCCAGCATTTT.

This chain uses TRBV5-6 with TRBJ2-2; 8 bases fit TRBD2. V gave up 0 bases and J gave up 3 bases; unmatched junction bases: 1. This CDR3 has 15 amino acids. Germline V gene sequence: CDR1 SGHDT, CDR2 YYEEEE. CDR3 residues: CASSLGLAYTGELFF. CDR3 nucleotides: TGTGCCAGCAGCTTGGGACTAGCGTACACCGGGGAGCTGTTTTTT.

J is TRBJ2-5 and V is TRBV2; 11 bases align to TRBD1. Germline CDR1 and CDR2: SNHLY and FYNNEI. Trimming removed 6 bases from V and 1 base from J; junction bases left unmatched: 4. The CDR3 consists of 15 residues. The CDR3 spells CASSLGQGVQETQYF. CDR3 nucleotide sequence: TGTGCCAGCAGCCTGGGACAGGGGGTCCAAGAGACCCAGTACTTC.

The chain is built from TRBV3-1 (or the pseudogene TRBV3-2) and TRBJ1-2; a possible D gene is TRBD1 (5 bases). V dropped 2 bases and J dropped 7 bases, with 20 bases sitting between them. The CDR3 spans 16 residues. CDR1 LGHDT and CDR2 YNNKEL come from the germline V gene (reference sequence). As DNA, the CDR3 is TGTGCCAGCAGCCAACGTGGGCGGGGCCTTATTGGTGGCTACACCTTC. This sequence encodes CASSQRGRGLIGGYTF.